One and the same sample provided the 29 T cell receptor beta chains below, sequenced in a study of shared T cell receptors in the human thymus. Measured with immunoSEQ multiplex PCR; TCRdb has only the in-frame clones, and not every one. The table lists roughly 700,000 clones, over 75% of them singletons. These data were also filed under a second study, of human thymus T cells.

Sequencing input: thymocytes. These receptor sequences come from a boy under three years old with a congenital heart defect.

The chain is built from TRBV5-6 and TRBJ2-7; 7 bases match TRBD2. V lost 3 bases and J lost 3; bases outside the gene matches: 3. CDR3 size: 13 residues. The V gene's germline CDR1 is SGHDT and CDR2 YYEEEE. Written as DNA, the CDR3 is TGTGCCAGCAGCTGGGGGGGAAACTACGAGCAGTACTTC. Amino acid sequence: CASSWGGNYEQYF. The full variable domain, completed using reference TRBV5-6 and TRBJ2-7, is DAGVTQSPTHLIKTRGQQVTLRCSPKSGHDTVSWYQQALGQGPQFIFQYYEEEERQRGNFPDRFSGHQFPNYSSELNVNALLLGDSALYLCASSWGGNYEQYFGPGTRLTVT.

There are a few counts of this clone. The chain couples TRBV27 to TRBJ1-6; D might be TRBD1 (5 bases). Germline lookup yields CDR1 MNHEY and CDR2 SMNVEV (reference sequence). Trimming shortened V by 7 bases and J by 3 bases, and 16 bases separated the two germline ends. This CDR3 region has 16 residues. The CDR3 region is CASKRETVNYNSPLHF. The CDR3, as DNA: TGTGCCAGCAAACGAGAGACAGTTAACTATAATTCACCCCTCCACTTT.

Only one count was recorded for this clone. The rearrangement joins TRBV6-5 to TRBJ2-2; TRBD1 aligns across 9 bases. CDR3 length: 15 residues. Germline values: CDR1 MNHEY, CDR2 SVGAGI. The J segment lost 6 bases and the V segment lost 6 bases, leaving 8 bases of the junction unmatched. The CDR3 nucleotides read TGTGCCAGCAGCCCACGGACAGGGGTCGCCGGGGAGCTGTTTTTT. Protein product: CASSPRTGVAGELFF.

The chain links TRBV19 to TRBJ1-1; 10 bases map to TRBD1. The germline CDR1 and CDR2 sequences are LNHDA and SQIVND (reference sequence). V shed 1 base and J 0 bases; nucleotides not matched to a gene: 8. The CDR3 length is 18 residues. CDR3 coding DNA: TGTGCCAGTAGTATAGGGGGACAGGGGTTGGGCATGAACACTGAAGCTTTCTTT. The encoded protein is CASSIGGQGLGMNTEAFF.

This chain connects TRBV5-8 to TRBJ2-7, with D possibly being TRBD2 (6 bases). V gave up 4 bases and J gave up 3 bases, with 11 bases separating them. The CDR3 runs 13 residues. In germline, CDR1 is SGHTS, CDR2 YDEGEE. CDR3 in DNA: TGTGCCAGCAGCAAGACTAGTCACTACGAGCAGTACTTC. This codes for CASSKTSHYEQYF.

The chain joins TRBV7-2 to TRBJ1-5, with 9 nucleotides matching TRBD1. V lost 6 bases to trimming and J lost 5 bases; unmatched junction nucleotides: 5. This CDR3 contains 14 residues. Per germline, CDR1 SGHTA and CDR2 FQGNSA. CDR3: CASRSTGGDQPQHF. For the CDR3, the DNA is TGTGCCAGCAGATCGACAGGGGGGGATCAGCCCCAGCATTTT. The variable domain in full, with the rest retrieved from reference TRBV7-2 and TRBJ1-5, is GAGVSQSPSNKVTEKGKDVELRCDPISGHTALYWYRQSLGQGLEFLIYFQGNSAPDKSGLPSDRFSAERTGGSVSTLTIQRTQQEDSAVYLCASRSTGGDQPQHFGDGTRLSIL.

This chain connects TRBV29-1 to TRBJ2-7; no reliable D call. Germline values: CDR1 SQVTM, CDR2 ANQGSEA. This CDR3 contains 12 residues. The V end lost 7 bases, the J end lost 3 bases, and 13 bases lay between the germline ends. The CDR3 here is CSAQTEYYEQYF. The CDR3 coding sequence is TGCAGCGCCCAGACTGAATACTACGAGCAGTACTTC.

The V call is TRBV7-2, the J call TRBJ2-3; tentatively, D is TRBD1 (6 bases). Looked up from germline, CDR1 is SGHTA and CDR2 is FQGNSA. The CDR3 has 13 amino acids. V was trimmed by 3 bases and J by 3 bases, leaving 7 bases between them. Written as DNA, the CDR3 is TGTGCCAGCAGCTTTGGGACAACAGATACGCAGTATTTT. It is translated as CASSFGTTDTQYF.

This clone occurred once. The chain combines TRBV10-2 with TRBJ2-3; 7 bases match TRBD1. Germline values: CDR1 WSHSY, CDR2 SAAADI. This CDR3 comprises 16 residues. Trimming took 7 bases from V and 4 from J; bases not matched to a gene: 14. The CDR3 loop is CASTDRARMSADTQYF. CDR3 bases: TGCGCCAGCACCGACAGGGCCCGGATGTCCGCAGATACGCAGTATTTT.

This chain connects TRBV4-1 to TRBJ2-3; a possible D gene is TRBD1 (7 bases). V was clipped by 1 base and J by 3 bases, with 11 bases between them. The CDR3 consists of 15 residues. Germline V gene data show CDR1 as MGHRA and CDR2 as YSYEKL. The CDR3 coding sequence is TGCGCCAGCAGCCAAGTCAGGGGGGCGACAGATACGCAGTATTTT. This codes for CASSQVRGATDTQYF.

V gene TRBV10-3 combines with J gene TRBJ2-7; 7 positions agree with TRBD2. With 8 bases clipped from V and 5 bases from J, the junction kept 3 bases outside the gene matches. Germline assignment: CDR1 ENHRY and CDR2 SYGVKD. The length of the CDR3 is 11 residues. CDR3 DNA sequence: TGTGCCATCGGGGGGGAGGACGAGCAGTACTTC. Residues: CAIGGEDEQYF.

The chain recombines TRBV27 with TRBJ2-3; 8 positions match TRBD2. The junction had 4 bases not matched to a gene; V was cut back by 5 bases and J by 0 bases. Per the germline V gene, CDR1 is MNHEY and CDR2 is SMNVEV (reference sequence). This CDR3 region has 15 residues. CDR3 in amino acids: CASSTIAGSTDTQYF. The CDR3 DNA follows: TGTGCCAGCAGTACCATAGCGGGGAGCACAGATACGCAGTATTTT.

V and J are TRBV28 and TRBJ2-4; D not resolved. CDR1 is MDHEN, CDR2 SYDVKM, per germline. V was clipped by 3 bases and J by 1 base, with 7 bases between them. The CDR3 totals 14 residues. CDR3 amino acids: CASSLSEAKNIQYF. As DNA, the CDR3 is TGTGCCAGCAGTTTGTCTGAGGCCAAAAACATTCAGTACTTC.

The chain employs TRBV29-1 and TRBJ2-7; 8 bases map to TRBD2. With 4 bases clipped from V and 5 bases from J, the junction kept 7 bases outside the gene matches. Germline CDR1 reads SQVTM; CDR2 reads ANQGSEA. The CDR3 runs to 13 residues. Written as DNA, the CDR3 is TGCAGCGTTGGAACGGGAGGGCCCGACGAGCAGTACTTC. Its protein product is CSVGTGGPDEQYF.

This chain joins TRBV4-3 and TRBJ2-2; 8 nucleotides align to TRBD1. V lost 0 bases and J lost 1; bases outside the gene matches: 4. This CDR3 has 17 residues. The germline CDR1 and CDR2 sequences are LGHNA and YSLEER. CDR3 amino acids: CASSQDRGRENTGELFF. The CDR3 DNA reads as TGCGCCAGCAGCCAAGACAGGGGGCGAGAGAACACCGGGGAGCTGTTTTTT.

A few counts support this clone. The CDR3 is CASSEGTSGLGEQFF. In nucleotides, the CDR3 is TGTGCCAGCAGTGAGGGAACTAGCGGGTTGGGTGAGCAGTTCTTC. The chain joins TRBV6-4 to TRBJ2-1; 9 bases map to TRBD2. The CDR3 runs 15 residues. Germline V gives CDR1 MRHNA, CDR2 SNTAGT. J lost 9 bases, V lost 3 bases, and 9 bases had no gene match.

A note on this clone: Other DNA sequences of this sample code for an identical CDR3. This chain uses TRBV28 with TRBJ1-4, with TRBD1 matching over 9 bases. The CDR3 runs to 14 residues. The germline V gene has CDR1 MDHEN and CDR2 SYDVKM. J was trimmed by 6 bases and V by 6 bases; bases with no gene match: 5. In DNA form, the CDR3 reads TGTGCCAGCAGCCCCCGGGACAGGGATGAAAAACTGTTTTTT. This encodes CASSPRDRDEKLFF. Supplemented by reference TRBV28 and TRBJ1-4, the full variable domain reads DVKVTQSSRYLVKRTGEKVFLECVQDMDHENMFWYRQDPGLGLRLIYFSYDVKMKEKGDIPEGYSVSREKKERFSLILESASTNQTSMYLCASSPRDRDEKLFFGSGTQLSVL.

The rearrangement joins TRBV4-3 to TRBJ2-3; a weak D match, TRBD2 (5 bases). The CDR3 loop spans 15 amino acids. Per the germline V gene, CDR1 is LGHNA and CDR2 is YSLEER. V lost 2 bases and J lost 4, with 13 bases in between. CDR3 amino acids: CASSQKAGTPDTQYF. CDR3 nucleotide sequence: TGCGCCAGCAGCCAAAAGGCGGGTACCCCAGATACGCAGTATTTT.

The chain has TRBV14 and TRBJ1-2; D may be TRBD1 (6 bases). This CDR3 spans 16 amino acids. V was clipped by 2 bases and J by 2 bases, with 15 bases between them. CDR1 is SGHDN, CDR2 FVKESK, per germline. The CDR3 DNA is TGTGCCAGCAGCCAAAAGCCCACAGGGACCAACTATGGCTACACCTTC. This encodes CASSQKPTGTNYGYTF.

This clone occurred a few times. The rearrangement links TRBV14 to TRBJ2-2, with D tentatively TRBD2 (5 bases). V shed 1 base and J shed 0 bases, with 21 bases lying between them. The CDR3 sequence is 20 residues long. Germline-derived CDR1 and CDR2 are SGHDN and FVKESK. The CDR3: CASSQVRAAFPSANTGELFF. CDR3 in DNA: TGTGCCAGCAGCCAAGTGAGGGCGGCCTTCCCCTCTGCGAACACCGGGGAGCTGTTTTTT.

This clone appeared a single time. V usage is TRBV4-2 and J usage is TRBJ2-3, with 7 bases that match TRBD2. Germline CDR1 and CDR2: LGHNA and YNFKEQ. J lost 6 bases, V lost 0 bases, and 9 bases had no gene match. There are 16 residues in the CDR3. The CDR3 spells CASSQDRGGNWDTQYF. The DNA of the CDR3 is TGTGCCAGCAGCCAAGATCGCGGGGGTAACTGGGATACGCAGTATTTT.

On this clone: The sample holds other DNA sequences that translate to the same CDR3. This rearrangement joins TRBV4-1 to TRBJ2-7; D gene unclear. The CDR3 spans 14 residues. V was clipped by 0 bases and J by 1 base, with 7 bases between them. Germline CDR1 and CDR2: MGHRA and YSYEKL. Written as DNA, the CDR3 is TGCGCCAGCAGCCAAGATCCGGGTTCCTACGAGCAGTACTTC. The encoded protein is CASSQDPGSYEQYF.

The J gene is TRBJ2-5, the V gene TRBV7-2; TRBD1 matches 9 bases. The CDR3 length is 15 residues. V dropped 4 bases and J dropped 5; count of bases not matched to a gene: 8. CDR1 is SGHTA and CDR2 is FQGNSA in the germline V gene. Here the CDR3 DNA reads TGTGCCAGCAGCTCTCCGGGACAGGGTTCGGAGACCCAGTACTTC. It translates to CASSSPGQGSETQYF.

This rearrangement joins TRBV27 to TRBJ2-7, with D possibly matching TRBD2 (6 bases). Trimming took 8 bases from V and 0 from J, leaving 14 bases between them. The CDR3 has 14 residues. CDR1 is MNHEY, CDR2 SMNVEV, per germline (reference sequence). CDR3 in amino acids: CASGDTTSSYEQYF. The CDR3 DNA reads TGTGCCAGCGGGGATACGACTAGCTCCTACGAGCAGTACTTC.

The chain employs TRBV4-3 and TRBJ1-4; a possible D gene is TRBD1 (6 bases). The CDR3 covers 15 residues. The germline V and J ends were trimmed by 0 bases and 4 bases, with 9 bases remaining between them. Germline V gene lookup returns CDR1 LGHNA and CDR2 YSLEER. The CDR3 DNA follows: TGCGCCAGCAGCCAAGACAGGGGTGGTAATGAAAAACTGTTTTTT. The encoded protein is CASSQDRGGNEKLFF.

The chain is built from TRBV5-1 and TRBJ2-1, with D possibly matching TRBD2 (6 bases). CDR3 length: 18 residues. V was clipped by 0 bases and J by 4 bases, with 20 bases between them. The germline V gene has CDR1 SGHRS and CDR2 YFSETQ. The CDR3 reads CASSLATPTGEQYNEQFF. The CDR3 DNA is TGCGCCAGCAGCTTGGCCACGCCAACGGGAGAACAGTACAATGAGCAGTTCTTC.

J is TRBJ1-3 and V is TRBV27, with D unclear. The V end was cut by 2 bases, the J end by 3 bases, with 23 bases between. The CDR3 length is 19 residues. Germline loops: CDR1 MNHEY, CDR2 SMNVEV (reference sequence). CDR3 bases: TGTGCCAGCAGTTTAAGCCCCCCGGTACCGGGGAAGAGTGGAAACACCATATATTTT. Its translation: CASSLSPPVPGKSGNTIYF.

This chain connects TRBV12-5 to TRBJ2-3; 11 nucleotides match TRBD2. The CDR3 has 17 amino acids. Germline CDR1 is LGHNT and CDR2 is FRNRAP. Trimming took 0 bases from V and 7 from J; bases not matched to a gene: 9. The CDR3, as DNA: TGTGCTAGTGGTTTGGTACCAACTAGCGGGAGAGTGAATACGCAGTATTTT. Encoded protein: CASGLVPTSGRVNTQYF.

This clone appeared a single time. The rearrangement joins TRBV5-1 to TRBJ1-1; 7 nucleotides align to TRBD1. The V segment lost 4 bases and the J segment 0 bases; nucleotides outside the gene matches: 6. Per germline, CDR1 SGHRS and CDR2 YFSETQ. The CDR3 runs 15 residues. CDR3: CASSQSDRVNTEAFF. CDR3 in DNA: TGCGCCAGCAGCCAGAGTGACAGGGTGAACACTGAAGCTTTCTTT.